The rows below give T cell receptor beta chains drawn from one sample of a study of blood T cell repertoires in COVID-19. The method was immunoSEQ multiplex PCR; TCRdb's version includes in-frame clones alone and lacks a portion of them. The profile covers under 250,000 clones, with approximately 92% appearing a single time and roughly 3.7% taken by the ten largest. The source material was PBMCs or T cells enriched from blood (not recorded which). These receptors originate from a woman aged 18 to 35 in a cohort exposed to, infected with or recovered from COVID-19 (not recorded which). CDR3s include the opening cysteine and the closing phenylalanine or tryptophan. A D gene is named only where the DNA matches it firmly. Only part of the rows carry a size: once, few, many, or a class if the clone is expanded.

TRBD1 TRBJ2-2 few TRBV30 TGTGCCTGGAGTCACAGGGGGCGTGGCGGGGAGCTGTTTTTT CAWSHRGRGGELFF
. TRBJ1-1 . TRBV18 TGTGCCAGCTCACCACCCGGAGACACTGAAGCTTTCTTT CASSPPGDTEAFF
TRBD1 TRBJ1-3 . TRBV29-1 TGCAGCGCTGGGGGGGACAGGGGCGCTGGAAACACCATATATTTT CSAGGDRGAGNTIYF
. TRBJ1-6 . TRBV28 TGTGCCAGCATGCCGGGCTCCTATAATTCACCCCTCCACTTT CASMPGSYNSPLHF
TRBD2 TRBJ2-7 . TRBV25-1 TGTGCCAGCAGTCGGACGGGGGGAAGCTCCTACGAGCAGTACTTC CASSRTGGSSYEQYF
TRBD1 TRBJ2-1 . TRBV5-4 TGTGCCAGCAGCCCCCGGGACAGAGGGAACAATGAGCAGTTCTTC CASSPRDRGNNEQFF
. TRBJ1-5 . TRBV2 TGTGCCAGCAGTGAAAGGACAGAAAATCAGCCCCAGCATTTT CASSERTENQPQHF
. TRBJ1-1 . TRBV5-1 TGCGCCAGCAGCTTGGAAGCGAACACTGAAGCTTTCTTT CASSLEANTEAFF
. TRBJ1-5 . TRBV5-1 TGCGCCAGCAGCCCCGGGGGGGGGAACGATCAGCCCCAGCATTTT CASSPGGGNDQPQHF
TRBD2 TRBJ2-7 . TRBV27 TGTGCCAGCAGAGGTAGCGGGAGGATCTACGAGCAGTACTTC CASRGSGRIYEQYF
. TRBJ1-1 . TRBV5-1 TGCGCCAGCAGCTTGGCCGGGAGAACAGACACTGAAGCTTTCTTT CASSLAGRTDTEAFF
. TRBJ1-5 . TRBV6-5 TGTGCCAGCGCAGGGGCTTACTATAGCAATCAGCCCCAGCATTTT CASAGAYYSNQPQHF
TRBD2 TRBJ2-3 . TRBV6-1 TGTGCCAGCAGTGAAGTGGGGACTAGCGGGGTCCTATATACGCAGTATTTT CASSEVGTSGVLYTQYF
TRBD1 TRBJ2-5 . TRBV3-1/TRBV3-2 TGTGCCAGCAGCCAAGGAGGCAGGGGGAGCTATCAAGAGACCCAGTACTTC CASSQGGRGSYQETQYF